In this sample, the clone carrying this T cell receptor (beta chain) turned up a few times. Its specificity is unknown. These data originate in a study of blood T cells in healthy people across ages. The authors ran a second PCR of roughly 7 to 11 cycles using a sample-barcoded 5' primer and a J-beta primer mix. Researchers report that a template-switch adaptor with 12 random nucleotides tagged each cDNA molecule. TCRdb reprocessed the 5' RACE reads via MiXCR and lists one record per CDR3 protein. The sample has under 2,000,000 distinct CDR3 sequences, just under 50% seen once; the top ten hold approximately 2.1%. Study-level results: Changes in expanded clonotypes were possibly confounded, as the CMV status of donors was unknown.

Looked up from germline, CDR1 is SGDLS and CDR2 is YYNGEE. The V gene lost 1 base and the J gene lost 7 bases, with 11 bases spanning the gap. The CDR3 has 13 amino acids. Researchers collected about 9.1 milliliters of peripheral blood from every single donor. What was sequenced was blood. This clonotype was sampled from a woman in her thirties or forties in good health. The V and J genes are TRBV9 and TRBJ1-2; D ambiguous. In DNA, the CDR3 is TGTGCCAGCAGCGTATCGGGATCGCTTGGCTACACCTTC. Translating it yields CASSVSGSLGYTF.